This T cell receptor beta chain came from a study of shared clonotypes between healthy human individuals. Study-level results: Clonotype sharing among donors likely depends on sequencing depth.

Turning to this clone: As yet, its antigen is unknown.

Germline-derived CDR1 and CDR2 are SQVTM and ANQGSEA. This CDR3 is 11 amino acids long. V was cut by 6 bases and J by 6 bases, with 12 bases left in between. Only in-frame clones appear in the TCRdb table, and some are missing; sequencing was by immunoSEQ multiplex PCR. The sample includes roughly 500,000 clones, approximately 95% of them seen just once. The sequence was obtained from a woman aged 25 to 45 in good health. The sample was naive CD4+ T cells sorted from blood. Subset given: CD45RA+ positively selected. J is TRBJ2-7 and V is TRBV29-1, with a weak D call TRBD1 (6 bases). CDR3 nucleotide sequence: TGCAGCGTAGCTACAGGGCCCGAGCAGTACTTC. Translating gives CSVATGPEQYF.